This T cell receptor (beta chain) was recorded in a study of blood T cell repertoires in COVID-19. Study at large: Whether acute or convalescent, the COVID-19 samples came from the United States, Italy and Spain. PBMCs, B-cell-depleted T cells, or T cells provided the cDNA or gDNA that made up the material.

Study processing details: Cell counts per sample came from amplifying reference gene primers. Sequenced by immunoSEQ multiplex PCR; TCRdb stores in-frame clones only, minus some. V, J and clone size are taken as reported in that table, and D and trimming were inferred from the DNA itself. The sample has hundreds of thousands of clones; less than 90% are singletons. The CDR3 covers 18 residues. V trimming: 2 bases; J trimming: 2 bases; junction bases outside the gene matches: 7. From germline, CDR1 is SGHVS and CDR2 FQNEAQ. The receptor was derived from a man aged 35 to 55 with acute or convalescent COVID-19. The source material was peripheral blood. The chain links TRBV7-8 to TRBJ2-3; 13 nucleotides match TRBD2. CDR3: CASSLSTSGRALTDTQYF. The CDR3 nucleotides read TGTGCCAGCAGCTTATCCACTAGCGGGAGGGCCCTCACAGATACGCAGTATTTT.